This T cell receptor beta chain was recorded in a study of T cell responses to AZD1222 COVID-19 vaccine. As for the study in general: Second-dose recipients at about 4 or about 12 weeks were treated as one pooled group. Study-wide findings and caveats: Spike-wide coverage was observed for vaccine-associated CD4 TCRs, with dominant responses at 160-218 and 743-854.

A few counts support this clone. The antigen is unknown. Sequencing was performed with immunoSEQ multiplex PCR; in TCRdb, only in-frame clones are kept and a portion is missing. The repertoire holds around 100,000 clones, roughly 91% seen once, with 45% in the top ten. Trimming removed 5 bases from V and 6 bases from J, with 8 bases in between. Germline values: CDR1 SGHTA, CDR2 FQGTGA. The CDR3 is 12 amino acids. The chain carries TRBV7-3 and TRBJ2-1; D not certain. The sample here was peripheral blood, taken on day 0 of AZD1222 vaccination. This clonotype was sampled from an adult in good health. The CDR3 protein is CASSADGNEQFF. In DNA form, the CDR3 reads TGTGCCAGCAGCGCAGACGGCAATGAGCAGTTCTTC.